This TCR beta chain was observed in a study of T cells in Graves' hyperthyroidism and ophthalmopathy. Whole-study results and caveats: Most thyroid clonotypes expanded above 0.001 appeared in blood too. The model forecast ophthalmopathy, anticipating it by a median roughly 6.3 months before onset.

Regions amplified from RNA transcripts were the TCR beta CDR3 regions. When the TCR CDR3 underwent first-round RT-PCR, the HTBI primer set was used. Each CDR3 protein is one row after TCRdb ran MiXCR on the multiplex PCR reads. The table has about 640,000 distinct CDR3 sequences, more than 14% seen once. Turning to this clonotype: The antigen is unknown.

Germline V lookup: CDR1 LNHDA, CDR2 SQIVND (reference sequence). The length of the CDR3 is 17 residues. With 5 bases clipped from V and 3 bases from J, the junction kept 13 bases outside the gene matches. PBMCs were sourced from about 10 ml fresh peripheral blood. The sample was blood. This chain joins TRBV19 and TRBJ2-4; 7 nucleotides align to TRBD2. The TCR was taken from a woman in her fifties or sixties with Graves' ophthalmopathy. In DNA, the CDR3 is TGTGCCAGTAGTTCGGGAGTGGGAGGGCCGGTCAAAAACATTCAGTACTTC. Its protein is CASSSGVGGPVKNIQYF. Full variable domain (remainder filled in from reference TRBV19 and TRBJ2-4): DGGITQSPKYLFRKEGQNVTLSCEQNLNHDAMYWYRQDPGQGLRLIYYSQIVNDFQKGDIAEGYSVSREKKESFPLTVTSAQKNPTAFYLCASSSGVGGPVKNIQYFGAGTRLSVL.